This entry features one TCR beta chain sequence. This sample is part of a study of blood T cell repertoires in COVID-19. The wider study: The samples span acute and convalescent COVID-19 from the United States, Italy and Spain. The cDNA or gDNA used as material had been derived from T cells, B-cell-depleted T cells, or PBMCs.

TCRdb's table, derived via immunoSEQ multiplex PCR, lists solely in-frame clones and lacks some. The table includes about 130,000 clones, 85% detected once. V shed 0 bases and J shed 1 base, with 13 bases lying between them. The germline V gene encodes CDR1 LNHNV and CDR2 YYDKDF (reference sequence). The CDR3 consists of 16 residues. This rearrangement joins TRBV15 to TRBJ2-7; D is perhaps TRBD1 (6 bases). Material: peripheral blood. This sequence was found in a man at least 80 years old with active or convalescent COVID-19. CDR3 DNA: TGTGCCACCAGCAGAGATCTAGGTGGACAGTCCTACGAGCAGTACTTC. Amino acid sequence: CATSRDLGGQSYEQYF.